These 31 T cell receptor beta chains came from one sample sequenced in a study of T cells after yellow fever vaccination. TCRdb re-called the 5' RACE reads with MiXCR, one entry per CDR3 protein. The repertoire holds hundreds of thousands of distinct CDR3 sequences, 9% to 15% seen once, with approximately 15% in the top ten. The sample consisted of PBMCs, taken on the day of the yellow fever booster vaccination. The receptor source for this set is a man between 25 and 39 years old who received the YFV17D yellow fever vaccine.

This clonotype came up a few times. V is TRBV29-1 and J is TRBJ2-5, with D uncertain. Trimming removed 2 bases at V and 1 base at J, with 5 bases between. The germline gives CDR1 SQVTM, CDR2 ANQGSEA. The CDR3 has 12 residues. CDR3 amino acids: CSVEHSQETQYF. CDR3 DNA: TGCAGCGTTGAACACAGCCAAGAGACCCAGTACTTC.

This clonotype was seen ten or more times. V gene TRBV6-2 or TRBV6-3 combines with J gene TRBJ2-1, with no clear D. There are 17 residues in the CDR3. V lost 8 bases, J lost 7 bases, and 27 bases lay in between. CDR1 is MNHEY and CDR2 is SVGEGT in the germline V gene. The CDR3 DNA is TGTGCCAGCTGTACTGTGGTCGGCGGTATCGATCGGAATGAGCAGTTCTTC. Its translation: CASCTVVGGIDRNEQFF.

The V and J genes are TRBV7-6 and TRBJ2-1, with D possibly TRBD1 on 5 matching bases. CDR1 is SGHVS, CDR2 FNYEAQ, per germline. The V and J ends lost 2 bases and 6 bases respectively, with 8 bases between them. The CDR3 is made up of 13 amino acids. DNA of the CDR3: TGTGCCAGCAGCTTAAGTCAGGGCAATGAGCAGTTCTTC. It is translated as CASSLSQGNEQFF.

This clonotype was detected many times. This chain joins TRBV12-3 or TRBV12-4 and TRBJ2-3, with TRBD1 identical over 8 bases. The V gene end was trimmed by 4 bases and the J gene end by 4 bases; junction bases not matched to a gene: 7. CDR3 length: 15 amino acids. The CDR3 coding sequence is TGTGCCAGCAGTTCCGCTCCACAGGGGGCAGATACGCAGTATTTT. It codes for CASSSAPQGADTQYF.

V gene TRBV24-1 combines with J gene TRBJ2-7; 9 bases are a match to TRBD1. After removal of 3 bases from V and 3 bases from J, the junction contained 8 bases not matched to a gene. The CDR3 has 16 amino acids. Germline CDR1 is KGHDR and CDR2 is SFDVKD. CDR3 in amino acids: CATSDRTGTGFYEQYF. In DNA form, the CDR3 reads TGTGCCACCAGTGATCGAACCGGGACAGGGTTCTACGAGCAGTACTTC.

The rearrangement links TRBV7-4 to TRBJ1-5, with 7 bases matching TRBD1. The trim removed 4 bases at V and 2 bases at J, leaving 8 bases unmatched. CDR3 length equals 16 residues. Germline values: CDR1 SGHVT, CDR2 SQSDAQ. Here the CDR3 DNA reads TGTGCCAGCAGCTCAAGGGCCCAGGGGGGCAATCAGCCCCAGCATTTT. The encoded protein is CASSSRAQGGNQPQHF.

The chain uses TRBV5-5 and TRBJ1-6; 7 bases agree with TRBD1. Losses at the gene ends were 4 bases for V and 8 bases for J; bases not matched to a gene: 6. The germline V gene encodes CDR1 SGHKS and CDR2 YYEKEE (reference sequence). The CDR3 contains 14 residues. The DNA of the CDR3 is TGTGCCAGCAGCACAGGGACAGCCGATTCACCCCTCCACTTT. Protein sequence: CASSTGTADSPLHF.

In this sample, this clonotype turned up a few times. The rearrangement uses TRBV9 and TRBJ2-1; maybe TRBD2 (5 bases). The CDR3 covers 16 residues. From germline, CDR1 is SGDLS and CDR2 YYNGEE. The ends were cut back, 0 bases at V and 8 bases at J, with 18 bases in the middle. CDR3 nucleotides: TGTGCCAGCAGCGTAGCGGTCCGGGGATCCGCCGATGAGCAGTTCTTC. Translation gives CASSVAVRGSADEQFF.

Comments on this clonotype: An end of the junction does not agree with germline; a read error may underlie this. The chain recombines TRBV20-1 with TRBJ1-3; D possibly corresponds to TRBD1 (6 bases). The germline V gene has CDR1 DFQATT and CDR2 SNEGSKA (reference sequence). CDR3 length: 15 amino acids. CDR3 region: CSARDGTYSGTTIYF. The CDR3 DNA reads as TGCAGTGCTAGAGACGGGACATACTCTGGAACCACCATATATTTT.

This clonotype occurred a few times. This chain uses TRBV7-2 with TRBJ2-1; 12 nucleotides align to TRBD2. Germline trimming cut 8 bases from V and 4 bases from J; bases unmatched to any gene: 3. The CDR3 has 14 residues. From germline, CDR1 is SGHTA and CDR2 FQGNSA. The CDR3 DNA is TGTGCCAGCGTTGGGACTAGCGGGTACAATGAGCAGTTCTTC. It yields the protein CASVGTSGYNEQFF.

The V gene is TRBV2, the J gene TRBJ2-1; TRBD2 aligns across 14 bases. CDR1 and CDR2 from the germline V gene are SNHLY and FYNNEI. This CDR3 spans 15 amino acids. Trimming at V came to 7 bases and at J to 6 bases, leaving 5 bases not matched to a gene. The CDR3 region is CASIQGTSGGNEQFF. CDR3 in DNA: TGTGCCAGCATCCAGGGGACTAGCGGGGGCAATGAGCAGTTCTTC.

The chain uses TRBV5-1 and TRBJ2-3; 7 bases are shared with TRBD2. Germline V gene sequence: CDR1 SGHRS, CDR2 YFSETQ. V was pared by 0 bases and J by 4 bases, with 8 bases of the junction left unmatched. The CDR3 sequence is 16 residues long. In DNA, the CDR3 is TGCGCCAGCAGCTTGGGTTCCGCGGGAGTTCCAGATACGCAGTATTTT. Translated: CASSLGSAGVPDTQYF.

V and J are TRBV6-2 or TRBV6-3 and TRBJ2-3, with D perhaps matching TRBD1 (5 bases). The V gene's germline CDR1 is MNHEY and CDR2 SVGEGT. V was trimmed by 8 bases and J by 4 bases, leaving 13 bases between them. The CDR3 consists of 13 residues. CDR3 protein: CASGQGRSDTQYF. The CDR3 bases are TGTGCCAGCGGGCAGGGAAGGTCAGATACGCAGTATTTT.

The chain recombines TRBV7-3 with TRBJ2-2, with TRBD2 matching 7 bases. The trim removed 2 bases at V and 0 bases at J, leaving 3 bases unmatched. The CDR3 has 16 residues. Germline assignment: CDR1 SGHTA and CDR2 FQGTGA. This CDR3 is CASSLQGLANTGELFF. The CDR3 nucleotides read TGTGCCAGCAGCTTACAAGGACTAGCGAACACCGGGGAGCTGTTTTTT.

This clonotype appeared a few times. The chain uses TRBV5-6 and TRBJ1-5, with D possibly being TRBD1 (6 bases). The CDR3 runs to 16 residues. The germline gives CDR1 SGHDT, CDR2 YYEEEE. V lost 0 bases, J lost 3 bases, and 13 bases lay in between. DNA for the CDR3: TGTGCCAGCAGCTTGGGGGGGCCTGGGGCCAATCAGCCCCAGCATTTT. It encodes CASSLGGPGANQPQHF.

This clonotype was seen repeatedly, ten times or more. The rearrangement uses TRBV7-2 and TRBJ1-2; no clear D. The CDR3 has 14 residues. The germline V gene has CDR1 SGHTA and CDR2 FQGNSA. Deletions cut 0 bases from V and 2 bases from J, with 7 bases between. CDR3 nucleotides: TGTGCCAGCAGCTTAGCGGAGGGAAACTATGGCTACACCTTC. As protein: CASSLAEGNYGYTF.

J is TRBJ2-5 and V is TRBV12-3 or TRBV12-4; possibly TRBD2 for D (6 bases). V was clipped by 6 bases and J by 7 bases, with 15 bases between them. The CDR3 sequence is 13 residues long. In DNA form, the CDR3 reads TGTGCCAGCAGCCTTAGCGGAAGTGGGACCCAGTACTTC. Translation gives CASSLSGSGTQYF.

The chain has TRBV7-2 and TRBJ2-7; the D is unclear. The V and J ends lost 2 bases and 0 bases respectively, with 8 bases between them. Germline lookup yields CDR1 SGHTA and CDR2 FQGNSA. The CDR3 spans 14 residues. The CDR3 DNA sequence: TGTGCCAGCAGCTTAACTCGGTACTCCTACGAGCAGTACTTC. Translating it yields CASSLTRYSYEQYF.

The CDR3 sequence: CASSLEASGSLNEQFF. For the CDR3, the DNA is TGTGCCAGCAGCTTAGAGGCTAGCGGGAGCTTGAATGAGCAGTTCTTC. V and J are TRBV11-2 and TRBJ2-1, with TRBD2 matching 10 bases. The CDR3 length is 16 residues. V dropped 0 bases and J dropped 7; count of bases not matched to a gene: 6. Germline V CDR1 and CDR2: SGHAT, FQNNGV.

There are a few counts of this clonotype. The genes are TRBV5-5 and TRBJ2-5; D possibly corresponds to TRBD1 (5 bases). This CDR3 has 14 amino acids. CDR1 SGHKS and CDR2 YYEKEE come from the germline V gene (reference sequence). Trimming left V 0 bases short and J 1 base short, with 7 bases between. CDR3 region: CASSLVTVQETQYF. The DNA for the CDR3 is TGTGCCAGCAGCTTGGTGACAGTCCAAGAGACCCAGTACTTC. The complete variable domain, with remaining parts taken from reference TRBV5-5 and TRBJ2-5, reads DAGVTQSPTHLIKTRGQQVTLRCSPISGHKSVSWYQQVLGQGPQFIFQYYEKEERGRGNFPDRFSARQFPNYSSELNVNALLLGDSALYLCASSLVTVQETQYFGPGTRLLVL.

CDR3 in DNA: TGTGCCAGCAGTTCAAGTGGACAAGGGAGCACAGATACGCAGTATTTT. Amino acid sequence: CASSSSGQGSTDTQYF. The rearrangement uses TRBV4-2 and TRBJ2-3; tentatively, D is TRBD1 (5 bases). Germline V gene data show CDR1 as LGHNA and CDR2 as YNFKEQ. Trimming took off 6 bases at V and 0 bases at J, with 16 bases between the two ends. This CDR3 is 16 amino acids long.

This rearrangement joins TRBV12-3 or TRBV12-4 to TRBJ2-1; 9 positions match TRBD2. The CDR3 consists of 14 residues. V was clipped by 3 bases and J by 6 bases; unmatched bases: 3. The CDR3 nucleotides read TGTGCCAGCAGTTTCGGCGGGAGGGTCAATGAGCAGTTCTTC. Translation: CASSFGGRVNEQFF.

V usage is TRBV6-2 or TRBV6-3 and J usage is TRBJ2-7, with D uncertain. Trimming left V 5 bases short and J 1 base short, with 15 bases between. Germline CDR1 is MNHEY and CDR2 is SVGEGT. CDR3 length: 15 amino acids. The DNA of the CDR3 is TGTGCCAGCAGTCGACCTATCTCCTCTTCCTACGAGCAGTACTTC. Protein sequence: CASSRPISSSYEQYF.

The V gene is TRBV20-1, the J gene TRBJ1-4, with D tentatively TRBD1 (5 bases). Germline values: CDR1 DFQATT, CDR2 SNEGSKA (reference sequence). V was pared by 3 bases and J by 0 bases, with 14 bases between. The CDR3 is 16 residues long. The CDR3 here is CSARGRIDATNEKLFF. The CDR3 DNA reads as TGCAGTGCTAGGGGACGGATCGATGCAACTAATGAAAAACTGTTTTTT.

This chain connects TRBV7-8 to TRBJ2-1; 11 nucleotides line up with TRBD2. This CDR3 has 15 residues. Germline CDR1 SGHVS, CDR2 FQNEAQ. Trimming removed 5 bases from V and 9 bases from J; junction bases left unmatched: 9. The CDR3 loop reads CASSIKLAGVGEQFF. The CDR3 DNA reads TGTGCCAGCAGCATAAAACTAGCGGGAGTGGGTGAGCAGTTCTTC.

This clonotype has ten or more counts. This chain joins TRBV12-3 or TRBV12-4 and TRBJ1-1; TRBD1 matches 7 bases. The ends lost 2 bases at V and 3 bases at J; junction bases unmatched: 0. The CDR3 covers 13 residues. The CDR3 protein is CASSLQGDTEAFF. The CDR3 DNA is TGTGCCAGCAGTTTACAGGGGGACACTGAAGCTTTCTTT.

This clonotype was detected a few times. V gene TRBV24-1 combines with J gene TRBJ2-1; 13 bases agree with TRBD2. Unmatched junction bases numbered 1, after V lost 8 bases and J lost 7 bases. The CDR3 has 13 residues. The germline CDR1 and CDR2 sequences are KGHDR and SFDVKD. The CDR3 region has the DNA TGTGCCACCACGGGACTAGCGGGGAATGAGCAGTTCTTC. It encodes CATTGLAGNEQFF.

This clonotype was seen a handful of times. This sequence joins TRBV5-1 and TRBJ2-7; TRBD1 aligns across 9 bases. The CDR3 consists of 14 residues. Germline CDR1 SGHRS, CDR2 YFSETQ. Germline trimming cut 2 bases from V and 5 bases from J; bases unmatched to any gene: 5. The CDR3 region has the DNA TGCGCCAGCAGCTTACAGGGGGCAGTCAACGAGCAGTACTTC. Translated: CASSLQGAVNEQYF.

This clonotype appeared a few times. CDR3 coding DNA: TGTGCCAGCAGCGTTTCTTTTAGGGATACGCAGTATTTT. Its protein is CASSVSFRDTQYF. The chain combines TRBV9 with TRBJ2-3, with D unclear. The CDR3 contains 13 residues. The germline V and J ends were trimmed by 2 bases and 6 bases, with 10 bases remaining between them. CDR1 is SGDLS and CDR2 is YYNGEE in the germline V gene.

V and J are TRBV19 and TRBJ1-1; D perhaps matches TRBD1 (5 bases). Trimming took 3 bases from V and 3 from J, leaving 14 bases between them. CDR3 length: 15 residues. Germline CDR1 and CDR2: LNHDA and SQIVND (reference sequence). In DNA, the CDR3 is TGTGCCAGTAGTATCCGCGACAGCAGAGACACTGAAGCTTTCTTT. Its translation is CASSIRDSRDTEAFF. Based on the CDR3 plus reference TRBV19 and TRBJ1-1, the full variable domain is DGGITQSPKYLFRKEGQNVTLSCEQNLNHDAMYWYRQDPGQGLRLIYYSQIVNDFQKGDIAEGYSVSREKKESFPLTVTSAQKNPTAFYLCASSIRDSRDTEAFFGQGTRLTVV.

This clonotype has a count of ten or more. This chain connects TRBV3-1 to TRBJ1-6; 10 bases fit TRBD1. From germline, CDR1 is LGHDT and CDR2 YNNKEL (reference sequence). With 4 bases clipped from V and 10 bases from J, the junction kept 7 bases outside the gene matches. The CDR3 is 15 residues long. The CDR3 nucleotides are TGTGCCAGCAGCCTCACAGGGACAGGGGACTCACCCCTCCACTTT. As protein: CASSLTGTGDSPLHF. Together with reference TRBV3-1 and TRBJ1-6, the CDR3 gives the full variable domain: DTAVSQTPKYLVTQMGNDKSIKCEQNLGHDTMYWYKQDSKKFLKIMFSYNNKELIINETVPNRFSPKSPDKAHLNLHINSLELGDSAVYFCASSLTGTGDSPLHFGNGTRLTVT.